These 19 T cell receptor beta chains were all obtained from the same sample, sequenced in a study of regulatory T cells in long-lasting Graves disease (dated by TCRdb to the early 2020s). Library preparation used multiplex PCR. The data were produced on an Illumina HiSeq 4000. CDR3 regions were amplified by Arm-PCR with iRepertoire HTBI primers to construct TCR beta libraries. TCRdb reprocessing: public reads trimmed at Q25 with fastp, clones called with MiXCR, in-frame beta chains kept. Rows are combined by CDR3 protein, so each entry shows the most common genes and DNA. The sample table contains hundreds of thousands of distinct CDR3 sequences; only one count was recorded for around 15% of them. The ten top clones hold under 20% of the sample. This specimen's time point label, interpreted: newly diagnosed GD, antithyroid drugs for less than 3 months. For both TCR sequencing and RNA sequencing, RNA was extracted from PBMCs using TRIzol.

A further study also used this sample, focusing on T cells in Graves' hyperthyroidism and ophthalmopathy.

This specimen was peripheral blood mononuclear cells (PBMCs), taken at new diagnosis, from a patient treated with antithyroid drugs. These receptors all stem from a woman aged 25 to 39 with Graves disease. Donor details come from another sample of the same person, matched by shared clones.

This clonotype was recorded at least ten times. CDR3 sequence (DNA): TGTGCCAGCAGTTTAGCTCGGAGCTCCTATAATTCACCCCTCCACTTT. Amino acids: CASSLARSSYNSPLHF. The chain has TRBV28 and TRBJ1-6; D gene ambiguous. The CDR3 is 16 amino acids. Germline V lookup: CDR1 MDHEN, CDR2 SYDVKM. V shed 2 bases and J shed 0 bases, with 8 bases lying between them.

On this clonotype: Just one base apart from a much larger clone, this may be a read error. The V call is TRBV11-2, the J call TRBJ2-5; tentative D call: TRBD1 (6 bases). This CDR3 is 14 amino acids long. The V gene's germline CDR1 is SGHAT and CDR2 FQNNGV. V was pared by 1 base and J by 10 bases, with 16 bases between. The DNA of the CDR3 is TGTGCCAGCAGCTTAGGTGGGCAGGGGCAGATCCAGTACTTC. Translation gives CASSLGGQGQIQYF.

This clonotype was counted at least ten times. The rearrangement links TRBV7-9 to TRBJ2-7, with D unclear. Between the trimmed V and J ends, which lost 4 bases and 4 bases, there was a span of 14 bases. The germline gives CDR1 SEHNR, CDR2 FQNEAQ (reference sequence). CDR3 length: 14 residues. This CDR3 is CASSSGVGTYEQYF. CDR3 coding DNA: TGTGCCAGCAGCTCAGGTGTGGGAACATACGAGCAGTACTTC.

This clonotype was found many times. This rearrangement joins TRBV20-1 to TRBJ2-3; a possible D gene is TRBD2 (6 bases). CDR3 length equals 13 residues. Germline V gives CDR1 DFQATT, CDR2 SNEGSKA (reference sequence). The V and J ends lost 8 bases and 0 bases respectively, with 12 bases between them. In DNA form, the CDR3 reads TGCAGTACCTTAGCGGCAAGCACAGATACGCAGTATTTT. Translating gives CSTLAASTDTQYF.

This chain connects TRBV19 to TRBJ2-1, with 9 bases that match TRBD2. In germline, CDR1 is LNHDA, CDR2 SQIVND (reference sequence). The CDR3 sequence is 15 residues long. V was pared by 6 bases and J by 4 bases, with 7 bases of the junction left unmatched. The CDR3 reads CASRRSGSQYNEQFF. In nucleotides, the CDR3 is TGTGCCAGTAGACGTAGCGGGAGTCAGTACAATGAGCAGTTCTTC.

This clonotype was found many times. The chain employs TRBV28 and TRBJ2-7; TRBD2 matches at 10 bases. V lost 7 bases to trimming and J lost 4 bases; unmatched junction nucleotides: 13. The CDR3 runs 16 residues. The germline V gene encodes CDR1 MDHEN and CDR2 SYDVKM. The CDR3 nucleotides read TGTGCCAGCAAATTCCCACGGTCAGCGGGAGGGTACGAGCAGTACTTC. Its translation: CASKFPRSAGGYEQYF.

This clonotype was seen at least ten times. The chain couples TRBV12-3 or TRBV12-4 to TRBJ1-1; D is undetermined. Trimming cost V 6 bases and J 10 bases, with 15 bases left between them. The CDR3 consists of 12 residues. CDR3 DNA: TGTGCCAGCAGGGGAGCCGCGGGGAGAGCTTTCTTT. It is translated as CASRGAAGRAFF.

This clonotype has at least ten counts. The V call is TRBV5-1, the J call TRBJ1-2; unclear D gene. V lost 3 bases and J lost 3, with 12 bases in between. The CDR3 runs to 14 residues. CDR1 SGHRS and CDR2 YFSETQ come from the germline V gene. The CDR3 bases are TGCGCCAGCAGCTGGGGAGATCTCGACTATGGCTACACCTTC. The encoded protein is CASSWGDLDYGYTF.

This clonotype was detected many times. V usage is TRBV6-1 and J usage is TRBJ2-7, with 7 bases identical to TRBD2. V lost 2 bases and J lost 12; bases outside the gene matches: 16. CDR3 length: 15 residues. Germline V CDR1 and CDR2: MNHNS, SASEGT. CDR3 residues: CASSEFISGRNAPYF. As DNA, the CDR3 is TGTGCCAGCAGTGAATTCATTAGCGGGCGAAACGCTCCGTACTTC.

Only a few counts were recorded for this clonotype. The chain has TRBV20-1 and TRBJ1-5; D is uncertain. The CDR3 loop spans 13 amino acids. Trimming removed 3 bases at V and 0 bases at J, with 6 bases between. Germline V gives CDR1 DFQATT, CDR2 SNEGSKA (reference sequence). The CDR3 here is CSARQFSNQPQHF. The CDR3 bases are TGCAGTGCTAGGCAGTTTAGCAATCAGCCCCAGCATTTT.

The sample holds many counts of this clonotype. The CDR3 loop is CASSLGGRGEQFF. The DNA for the CDR3 is TGTGCCAGCAGCTTAGGCGGGAGGGGTGAGCAGTTCTTC. V and J are TRBV7-2 and TRBJ2-1; 9 bases align to TRBD2. The CDR3 length is 13 residues. Germline CDR1 SGHTA, CDR2 FQGNSA. Trimming took 1 base from V and 9 from J; bases not matched to a gene: 1.

This clonotype appeared once. This chain joins TRBV7-2 and TRBJ1-2; 7 nucleotides match TRBD1. The V segment lost 1 base and the J segment 3 bases; nucleotides outside the gene matches: 5. CDR1 and CDR2 from the germline V gene are SGHTA and FQGNSA. The CDR3 length is 15 residues. This CDR3 is CASSLDDRVDYGYTF. The CDR3, as DNA: TGTGCCAGCAGCTTAGATGACAGGGTGGACTATGGCTACACCTTC.

This clonotype has at least ten counts. The chain is built from TRBV27 and TRBJ2-7; D gene unclear. Germline CDR1 is MNHEY and CDR2 is SMNVEV (reference sequence). V was clipped by 4 bases and J by 2 bases, with 9 bases between them. The CDR3 is 13 amino acids. Here the CDR3 DNA reads TGTGCCAGCAGTTCCGGTATGGCCTACGAGCAGTACTTC. Its translation: CASSSGMAYEQYF.

The gene calls are TRBV5-1 and TRBJ2-1, with TRBD1 matching 8 bases. V lost 4 bases and J lost 4; bases outside the gene matches: 7. This CDR3 contains 15 residues. CDR1 SGHRS and CDR2 YFSETQ come from the germline V gene. This chain's CDR3 is CASSMQGAEYNEQFF. In nucleotides, the CDR3 is TGCGCCAGCAGCATGCAGGGGGCGGAGTACAATGAGCAGTTCTTC.

The J gene is TRBJ2-7, the V gene TRBV2; D gene unclear. Germline CDR1 and CDR2: SNHLY and FYNNEI. This CDR3 region has 11 residues. Trimming left V 7 bases short and J 5 bases short, with 9 bases between. CDR3 sequence: CASNRINEQYF. CDR3 bases: TGTGCCAGCAACCGGATCAACGAGCAGTACTTC.

Ten or more counts support this clonotype. This sequence joins TRBV12-3 or TRBV12-4 and TRBJ1-2; D uncertain. This CDR3 is 13 amino acids long. V was cut by 3 bases and J by 4 bases, with 9 bases left in between. CDR3 coding DNA: TGTGCCAGCAGTTTTGGGTCCGCCTATGGCTACACCTTC. Translating it yields CASSFGSAYGYTF.

At least ten counts were recorded for this clonotype. The genes are TRBV29-1 and TRBJ1-2; 7 nucleotides align to TRBD1. This CDR3 comprises 15 residues. V was pared by 6 bases and J by 1 base, with 11 bases of the junction left unmatched. Germline CDR1 reads SQVTM; CDR2 reads ANQGSEA. CDR3 protein: CSVDNTGVVNYGYTF. DNA of the CDR3: TGCAGCGTCGATAATACAGGGGTGGTTAACTATGGCTACACCTTC. Combining the CDR3 with reference TRBV29-1 and TRBJ1-2 gives the whole variable domain SAVISQKPSRDICQRGTSLTIQCQVDSQVTMMFWYRQQPGQSLTLIATANQGSEATYESGFVIDKFPISRPNLTFSTLTVSNMSPEDSSIYLCSVDNTGVVNYGYTFGSGTRLTVV.

About this clonotype itself: A read error may explain this, as a much larger clone is one base away. This chain joins TRBV6-2 or TRBV6-3 and TRBJ2-5; 8 nucleotides agree with TRBD1. J lost 11 bases, V lost 0 bases, and 14 bases had no gene match. CDR1 MNHEY and CDR2 SVGEGT come from the germline V gene. CDR3 length: 16 amino acids. This CDR3 reads CASSYSDRVFGNEQYF. CDR3 DNA: TGTGCCAGCAGTTACTCGGACAGGGTATTTGGTAATGAGCAGTACTTC.

The table lists this clonotype with many counts. This rearrangement joins TRBV27 to TRBJ1-6; D is undetermined. This CDR3 contains 13 residues. The germline CDR1 and CDR2 sequences are MNHEY and SMNVEV (reference sequence). Trimming removed 6 bases at V and 9 bases at J, with 12 bases between. The CDR3 protein is CASSPSSGSPLHF. In DNA form, the CDR3 reads TGTGCCAGCAGCCCCTCGTCGGGTTCACCCCTCCACTTT.